This T cell receptor (beta chain) was recovered during a study of blood T cell repertoires in COVID-19. The overall study: Donors in the United States, Italy and Spain gave samples during acute or convalescent COVID-19. From T cells, B-cell-depleted T cells, or PBMCs came the material, which was cDNA or gDNA.

As originally analysed: Reference gene primers were amplified, and this amplification served to estimate nucleated cell counts. TCRdb's table, derived via immunoSEQ multiplex PCR, lists solely in-frame clones and lacks some. That table furnishes V, J and clone size, whereas the DNA furnished D and trimming. The table includes about 140,000 clones, 70% to 85% detected once. The V gene lost 4 bases and the J gene lost 3 bases, with 8 bases spanning the gap. This CDR3 is 13 amino acids long. The germline V gene encodes CDR1 SNHLY and CDR2 FYNNEI. The clonotype originates from a woman older than 75 in a cohort sampled during active or convalescent COVID-19. The chain couples TRBV2 to TRBJ2-3; no clear D gene. Sequencing used peripheral blood. In nucleotides, the CDR3 is TGTGCCAGCAGTGGTCACAGTACAGATACGCAGTATTTT. Amino acid sequence: CASSGHSTDTQYF. The whole variable domain, filled in from reference TRBV2 and TRBJ2-3, reads EPEVTQTPSHQVTQMGQEVILRCVPISNHLYFYWYRQILGQKVEFLVSFYNNEISEKSEIFDDQFSVERPDGSNFTLKIRSTKLEDSAMYFCASSGHSTDTQYFGPGTRLTVL.